These T cell receptor beta chains were read from a single sample in a study of a mutant IDH1 vaccine in newly diagnosed glioma. The protocol was immunoSEQ multiplex PCR, while the TCRdb copy is restricted to in-frame clones and leaves out a portion. The sample holds 60,000 to 85,000 clones, 70% to 80% seen once. The sequencing used PBMCs, collected from a glioma patient treated with radiotherapy, temozolomide or both. Every receptor here comes from a man aged 50-59 years with glioma. Each CDR3 is given with its conserved first and last residue. The order of the fields is clone size, J gene, D gene, V gene, CDR3 DNA, CDR3 protein. A D gene is named only where the DNA matches it firmly. Some rows mark clone size as missing; the rest say once, few, many or name a class of expanded clone.

size: NA; J: TRBJ1-2; D: NA; V: TRBV13; DNA: TGTGCCAGCAGCCGGACCCCCGGGAATAACTATGGCTACACCTTC; CDR3: CASSRTPGNNYGYTF
size: NA; J: TRBJ1-1; D: NA; V: TRBV13; DNA: TGTGCCAGCAGCTTGGGACTGACCCTCACTGAAGCTTTCTTT; CDR3: CASSLGLTLTEAFF
size: NA; J: TRBJ1-6; D: NA; V: TRBV27; DNA: TGTGCCAGCAGGTCGTCCTACTCCTATAATTCACCCCTCCACTTT; CDR3: CASRSSYSYNSPLHF
size: NA; J: TRBJ1-1; D: NA; V: TRBV5-6; DNA: TGTGCCAGCAGCTTGTACACAATGAACACTGAAGCTTTCTTT; CDR3: CASSLYTMNTEAFF
size: NA; J: TRBJ2-1; D: NA; V: TRBV9; DNA: NA; CDR3: CASSVGQGAGVGRFF
size: NA; J: TRBJ1-3; D: NA; V: TRBV19; DNA: TGTGCCAGTAGTTTCCACGAGCGGAACACCATATATTTT; CDR3: CASSFHERNTIYF
size: NA; J: TRBJ1-5; D: TRBD1; V: TRBV19; DNA: TGTGCCAGTAGTATAGGGACTGGACAGGCTAGCAATCAGCCCCAGCATTTT; CDR3: CASSIGTGQASNQPQHF
size: NA; J: TRBJ1-1; D: TRBD1; V: TRBV7-2; DNA: TGTGCCAGCAGCGACCGGGACAGGGGCCTGAACACTGAAGCTTTCTTT; CDR3: CASSDRDRGLNTEAFF
size: NA; J: TRBJ2-7; D: NA; V: TRBV5-1; DNA: TGCGCCAGCACCCCTGGAGGCACCGGGGCCGTGGAGCAGTACTTC; CDR3: CASTPGGTGAVEQYF
size: once; J: TRBJ2-2; D: TRBD1; V: TRBV19; DNA: TGTGCCAGTAGTGACAGGGGGCGGGCCACAGCCGGGGAGCTGTTTTTT; CDR3: CASSDRGRATAGELFF
size: NA; J: TRBJ2-2; D: TRBD1; V: TRBV2; DNA: TGTGCCAGCCGTCCCGGACAGGGGTATGAGTATCCCGGGGAGCTGTTTTTT; CDR3: CASRPGQGYEYPGELFF
size: once; J: TRBJ2-1; D: NA; V: TRBV30; DNA: TGTGCCTGGAGTAACCCTCGAGACACCTCCCTGTGGGATGAGCAGTTCTTC; CDR3: CAWSNPRDTSLWDEQFF
size: NA; J: TRBJ2-5; D: TRBD1; V: TRBV5-1; DNA: TGCGCCAGCAGCCCAGGACAGGGGGACCAAGAGACCCAGTACTTC; CDR3: CASSPGQGDQETQYF
size: once; J: TRBJ1-5; D: TRBD1; V: TRBV4-1; DNA: TGCGCCAGCAGCTTACAGGGGTTGAACAATCAGCCCCAGCATTTT; CDR3: CASSLQGLNNQPQHF
size: NA; J: TRBJ1-2; D: NA; V: TRBV28; DNA: TGTGCCTCCGCGGGTTCGTATGGCTACACCTTC; CDR3: CASAGSYGYTF
size: NA; J: TRBJ2-3; D: TRBD2; V: TRBV18; DNA: TGTGCCAGCTCCTACACGGGAGGAACCTCCACAGATACGCAGTATTTT; CDR3: CASSYTGGTSTDTQYF
size: NA; J: TRBJ2-7; D: TRBD2; V: TRBV28; DNA: TGTGCCAGCAGTTTAACCTCCCGGGGGGGGCCGTACTTC; CDR3: CASSLTSRGGPYF
size: once; J: TRBJ2-7; D: TRBD1; V: TRBV27; DNA: TGTGCCAGCAGTTTACTTTCTGGGACAGGGGGTCCCTACGAGCAGTACTTC; CDR3: CASSLLSGTGGPYEQYF
size: NA; J: TRBJ1-1; D: NA; V: TRBV27; DNA: TGTGCCAGCAGTTTTCGGGGACGGAACACTGAAGCTTTCTTT; CDR3: CASSFRGRNTEAFF
size: NA; J: TRBJ1-1; D: NA; V: TRBV5-8; DNA: TGTGCCAGCAGCTTCCGGGGGGCGAACACTGAAGCTTTCTTT; CDR3: CASSFRGANTEAFF
size: NA; J: TRBJ1-4; D: NA; V: TRBV4-3; DNA: TGCGCCAGCAGCCAAGGAGGGGATGAAACTAATGAAAAACTGTTTTTT; CDR3: CASSQGGDETNEKLFF
size: NA; J: TRBJ1-1; D: NA; V: TRBV18; DNA: TGTGCCAGCTCACCAGACGCAGGGGCAACTGAAGCTTTCTTT; CDR3: CASSPDAGATEAFF
size: NA; J: TRBJ1-5; D: TRBD1; V: TRBV5-8; DNA: TGTGCCAGCAGCTTCTTGGGAGGGGGCCTTTCCAATCAGCCCCAGCATTTT; CDR3: CASSFLGGGLSNQPQHF
size: few; J: TRBJ1-6; D: NA; V: TRBV21-1; DNA: TGTGCCAGCAGCAAAAGGGCCAGGGTTAATTCACCCCTCCACTTT; CDR3: CASSKRARVNSPLHF
size: NA; J: TRBJ1-2; D: NA; V: TRBV5-1; DNA: TGCGCCAGCACCGGGGGGAACTATGGCTACACCTTC; CDR3: CASTGGNYGYTF
size: NA; J: TRBJ2-1; D: TRBD2; V: TRBV5-1; DNA: TGCGCCAGCAGCTTGCGCCCGGGGGGCTCCTACAATGAGCAGTTCTTC; CDR3: CASSLRPGGSYNEQFF
size: NA; J: TRBJ2-1; D: NA; V: TRBV18; DNA: TGTGCCAGCTCACCACCAGGGCAGGAGGGCAATGAGCAGTTCTTC; CDR3: CASSPPGQEGNEQFF
size: NA; J: TRBJ1-2; D: NA; V: TRBV10-3; DNA: TGTGCCATCAGTGGGACGCCAAGGGACTATGGCTACACCTTC; CDR3: CAISGTPRDYGYTF
size: NA; J: TRBJ1-4; D: NA; V: TRBV9; DNA: TGTGCCAGCAGCGTAGGAATGACGGATGAAAAACTGTTTTTT; CDR3: CASSVGMTDEKLFF